This T cell receptor beta chain emerged from a study of T cell changes during pregnancy in multiple sclerosis. Data came from immunoSEQ multiplex PCR; TCRdb stores just in-frame clones and leaves some out. The data show roughly 51,000 clones, with 94% seen just once and about 5.5% held by the top ten. The germline V gene encodes CDR1 MNHEY and CDR2 SMNVEV (reference sequence). The CDR3 consists of 16 residues. V was clipped by 0 bases and J by 7 bases; unmatched bases: 8. The chain recombines TRBV27 with TRBJ1-5; 8 bases align to TRBD1. Sample: CD8+ T cells from peripheral blood mononuclear cells, taken before pregnancy. The receptor was derived from a female donor with multiple sclerosis, enrolled in a pregnancy study. In nucleotides, the CDR3 is TGTGCCAGCAGTTTATCGGGCAGGGGGCTGGGGCAGCCCCAGCATTTT. This translates into CASSLSGRGLGQPQHF.